Listed below are T cell receptor beta chains from one sample, sequenced in a study of blood T cell repertoires in COVID-19. Sequenced by immunoSEQ multiplex PCR; TCRdb stores in-frame clones only, minus some. This repertoire shows about 410,000 clones, roughly 87% found once; its top ten account for about 0.6%. Source material: PBMCs or T cells enriched from blood (not recorded which). The source of these receptors is a man aged 18 to 30 who had recovered from COVID-19. Both conserved end residues are part of each CDR3. The D gene is left open where the match is weak. Where a row states a size, it is once, few, many or the class of an expanded clone; other rows omit it.

j_call d_call v_call clone_size cdr3_length cdr3_aa cdr3_nt
TRBJ1-1 TRBD1 TRBV2 - 15 CASNPGTGSAAEAFF TGTGCCAGCAATCCGGGGACAGGATCAGCGGCTGAAGCTTTCTTT
TRBJ2-7 - TRBV14 - 16 CASSQVRGTYSYEQYF TGTGCCAGCAGCCAAGTTCGCGGGACGTACTCCTACGAGCAGTACTTC
TRBJ1-1 - TRBV5-1 - 14 CASSLAGINTEAFF TGCGCCAGCAGCTTGGCCGGGATTAACACTGAAGCTTTCTTT
TRBJ1-5 TRBD1 TRBV19 once 18 CASSPTGQGRVSRQPQHF TGTGCCAGTAGTCCAACCGGACAGGGAAGAGTAAGCCGTCAGCCCCAGCATTTT
TRBJ2-5 TRBD2 TRBV9 once 16 CASSGGLAGGQETQYF TGTGCCAGCAGCGGGGGACTAGCGGGAGGACAAGAGACCCAGTACTTC
TRBJ2-1 - TRBV7-6 - 15 CASSLGGASYNEQFF TGTGCCAGCAGCTTAGGCGGGGCCTCCTACAATGAGCAGTTCTTC
TRBJ2-7 - TRBV7-9 - 15 CASSLVPSETYEQYF TGTGCCAGCAGCTTAGTCCCTAGCGAGACCTACGAGCAGTACTTC
TRBJ1-3 - TRBV9 - 16 CASSDLGGDDGNTIYF TGTGCCAGCAGCGACCTGGGGGGAGACGACGGAAACACCATATATTTT
TRBJ1-2 TRBD1 TRBV7-2 - 15 CASSFARGEPYGYTF TGTGCCAGCAGCTTCGCCAGGGGGGAGCCCTATGGCTACACCTTC
TRBJ1-6 - TRBV27 - 13 CASSLYIDSPLHF TGTGCCAGCAGTTTATACATTGATTCACCCCTCCACTTT
TRBJ2-2 TRBD1 TRBV23-1 - 15 CAAPGSGGGTGELFF TGCGCCGCCCCCGGATCAGGGGGCGGAACCGGGGAGCTGTTTTTT
TRBJ1-1 - TRBV29-1 - 14 CSVERGSGNTEAFF TGCAGCGTTGAGAGGGGTAGCGGGAACACTGAAGCTTTCTTT
TRBJ1-3 - TRBV7-9 - 18 CASSLKPWGVRSGNTIYF TGTGCCAGCAGCTTAAAACCTTGGGGGGTTCGCTCAGGAAACACCATATATTTT
TRBJ2-5 TRBD2 TRBV28 few 13 CASSPSGQETQYF TGTGCCAGCAGTCCTAGCGGTCAAGAGACCCAGTACTTC
TRBJ2-7 TRBD2 TRBV6-2/TRBV6-3 - 13 CASSPSGVGEQYF TGTGCCAGCAGCCCTAGCGGGGTGGGCGAGCAGTACTTC